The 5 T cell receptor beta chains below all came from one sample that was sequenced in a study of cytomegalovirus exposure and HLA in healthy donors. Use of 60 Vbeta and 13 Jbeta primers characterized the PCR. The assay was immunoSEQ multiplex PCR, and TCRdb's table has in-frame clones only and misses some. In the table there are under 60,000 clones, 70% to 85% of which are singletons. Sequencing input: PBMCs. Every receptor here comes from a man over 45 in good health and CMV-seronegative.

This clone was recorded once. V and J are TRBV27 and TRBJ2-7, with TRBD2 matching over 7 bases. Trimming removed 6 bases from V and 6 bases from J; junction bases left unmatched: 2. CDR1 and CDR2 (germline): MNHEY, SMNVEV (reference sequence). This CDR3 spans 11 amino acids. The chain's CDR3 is CASRGGVEQYF. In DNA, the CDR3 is TGTGCCAGCAGGGGGGGGGTCGAGCAGTACTTC.

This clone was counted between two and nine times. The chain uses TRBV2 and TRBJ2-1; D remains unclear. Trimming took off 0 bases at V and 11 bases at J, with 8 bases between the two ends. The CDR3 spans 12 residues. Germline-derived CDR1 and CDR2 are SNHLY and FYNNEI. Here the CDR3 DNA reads TGTGCCAGCAGTGAAGCGCAGACAAAGCAGTTCTTC. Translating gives CASSEAQTKQFF. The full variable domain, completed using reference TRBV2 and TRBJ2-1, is EPEVTQTPSHQVTQMGQEVILRCVPISNHLYFYWYRQILGQKVEFLVSFYNNEISEKSEIFDDQFSVERPDGSNFTLKIRSTKLEDSAMYFCASSEAQTKQFFGPGTRLTVL.

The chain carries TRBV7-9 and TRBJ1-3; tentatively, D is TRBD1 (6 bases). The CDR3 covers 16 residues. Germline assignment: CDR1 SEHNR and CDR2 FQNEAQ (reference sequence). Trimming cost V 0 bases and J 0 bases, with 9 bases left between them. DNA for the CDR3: TGTGCCAGCAGCTTAGCCAGGGGCTTCTCTGGAAACACCATATATTTT. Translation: CASSLARGFSGNTIYF. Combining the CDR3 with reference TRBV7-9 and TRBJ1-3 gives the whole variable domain DTGVSQNPRHKITKRGQNVTFRCDPISEHNRLYWYRQTLGQGPEFLTYFQNEAQLEKSRLLSDRFSAERPKGSFSTLEIQRTEQGDSAMYLCASSLARGFSGNTIYFGEGSWLTVV.

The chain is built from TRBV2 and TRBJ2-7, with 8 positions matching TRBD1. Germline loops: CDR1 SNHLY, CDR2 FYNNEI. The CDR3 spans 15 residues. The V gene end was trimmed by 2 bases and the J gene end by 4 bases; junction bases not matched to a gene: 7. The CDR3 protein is CASSEQGTGSYEQYF. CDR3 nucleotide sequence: TGTGCCAGCAGTGAACAGGGGACAGGATCTTACGAGCAGTACTTC.

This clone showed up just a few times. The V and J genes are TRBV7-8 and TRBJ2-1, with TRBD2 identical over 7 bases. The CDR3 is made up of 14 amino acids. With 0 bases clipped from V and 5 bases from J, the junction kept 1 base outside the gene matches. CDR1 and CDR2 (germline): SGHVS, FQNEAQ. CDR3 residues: CASSLAGGDNEQFF. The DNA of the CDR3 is TGTGCCAGCAGCTTAGCGGGGGGGGACAATGAGCAGTTCTTC.